These 26 T cell receptor beta chains were sequenced from one sample in a study of blood T cells in healthy people across ages. Combining a sample-barcoded 5' primer with a J-beta primer mix, a second PCR ran for 7 to 11 cycles. From the 5' RACE reads, TCRdb called clonotypes with MiXCR, one entry per CDR3 protein. The table shows hundreds of thousands of distinct CDR3 sequences, with about 25% occurring only once. These data are also associated with another study on T cells of mothers and their children.

The sample was blood. The receptors were sampled from a boy aged 5-17 years in good health.

This clonotype was recorded at least ten times. The chain couples TRBV12-3 or TRBV12-4 to TRBJ1-2, with D unresolved. V was clipped by 7 bases and J by 3 bases, with 12 bases between them. The CDR3 runs to 13 residues. CDR3 protein: CASTKGRYYGYTF. The CDR3 DNA reads as TGTGCCAGCACGAAGGGCCGATACTATGGCTACACCTTC.

This clonotype was detected only a few times. The chain employs TRBV11-2 and TRBJ2-1; TRBD2 agrees at 7 bases. J gave up 14 bases and V 5 bases, and 6 bases lay outside the gene matches. Germline V gives CDR1 SGHAT, CDR2 FQNNGV. The CDR3 consists of 11 residues. CDR3 in amino acids: CASSLAGDKFF. CDR3 sequence (DNA): TGTGCCAGCAGCCTTGCGGGGGATAAGTTCTTC.

This clonotype has at least ten counts. This chain connects TRBV7-9 to TRBJ2-1, with a tentative D call TRBD1 (6 bases). V was cut by 1 base and J by 6 bases, with 7 bases left in between. CDR1 and CDR2 from the germline V gene are SEHNR and FQNEAQ (reference sequence). The CDR3 runs to 13 residues. CDR3 region: CASSLEGGNEQFF. In nucleotides, the CDR3 is TGTGCCAGCAGCTTAGAAGGGGGCAATGAGCAGTTCTTC. Combining the CDR3 with reference TRBV7-9 and TRBJ2-1 gives the whole variable domain DTGVSQNPRHKITKRGQNVTFRCDPISEHNRLYWYRQTLGQGPEFLTYFQNEAQLEKSRLLSDRFSAERPKGSFSTLEIQRTEQGDSAMYLCASSLEGGNEQFFGPGTRLTVL.

This clonotype came up a few times. The chain has TRBV28 and TRBJ2-3; D call uncertain. The V gene lost 4 bases and the J gene lost 0 bases, with 11 bases spanning the gap. There are 15 residues in the CDR3. Germline-derived CDR1 and CDR2 are MDHEN and SYDVKM. CDR3 protein: CASSSDASSTDTQYF. The CDR3 nucleotides are TGTGCCAGCAGTTCCGACGCCTCTAGCACAGATACGCAGTATTTT.

V gene TRBV12-3 or TRBV12-4 combines with J gene TRBJ2-7; no firm D call. The CDR3 consists of 14 residues. Trimming took 6 bases from V and 2 from J, leaving 14 bases between them. The DNA of the CDR3 is TGTGCCAGCAGCTGGTTTCAGGCTACCTACGAGCAGTACTTC. It encodes CASSWFQATYEQYF.

The J gene is TRBJ2-5, the V gene TRBV3-1; either TRBD1 or TRBD2 may supply D (6 bases each). Germline V CDR1 and CDR2: LGHDT, YNNKEL (reference sequence). V lost 2 bases and J lost 4, with 20 bases in between. The CDR3 extends over 17 amino acids. The CDR3 DNA is TGTGCCAGCAGCCAACGGGACCCCCGACAGGAGGGAGAGACCCAGTACTTC. Amino acid sequence: CASSQRDPRQEGETQYF.

This clonotype was detected only a few times. This sequence joins TRBV6-2 or TRBV6-3 and TRBJ2-7; D not resolved. Germline-derived CDR1 and CDR2 are MNHEY and SVGEGT. The ends were cut back, 2 bases at V and 3 bases at J, with 8 bases in the middle. The CDR3 is 13 residues long. The CDR3 sequence is CASSYGLGYEQYF. As DNA, the CDR3 is TGTGCCAGCAGTTACGGTCTGGGCTACGAGCAGTACTTC.

The gene calls are TRBV4-3 and TRBJ1-2; D possibly corresponds to TRBD1 (5 bases). Germline values: CDR1 LGHNA, CDR2 YSLEER. The CDR3 contains 16 residues. The germline V and J ends were trimmed by 1 base and 0 bases, with 12 bases remaining between them. CDR3 in amino acids: CASSQGAGTPNYGYTF. CDR3 in DNA: TGCGCCAGCAGCCAAGGAGCCGGGACGCCTAACTATGGCTACACCTTC.

V usage is TRBV6-1 and J usage is TRBJ2-7; 8 positions agree with TRBD1. Germline CDR1 is MNHNS and CDR2 is SASEGT. Losses at the gene ends were 10 bases for V and 4 bases for J; bases not matched to a gene: 6. This CDR3 comprises 12 residues. The CDR3 spells CATTGGAYEQYF. CDR3 bases: TGTGCCACCACAGGGGGTGCTTACGAGCAGTACTTC.

The chain uses TRBV12-3 or TRBV12-4 and TRBJ1-4; no clear D. Trimming removed 6 bases at V and 1 base at J, with 9 bases between. The CDR3 runs to 14 residues. The CDR3 region has the DNA TGTGCCAGCAGCCCACAGTTAACTAATGAAAAACTGTTTTTT. Protein sequence: CASSPQLTNEKLFF.

The chain employs TRBV5-1 and TRBJ2-7, with 10 bases lining up with TRBD1. Losses at the gene ends were 0 bases for V and 2 bases for J; bases not matched to a gene: 2. The CDR3 has 15 amino acids. From germline, CDR1 is SGHRS and CDR2 YFSETQ. Here the CDR3 DNA reads TGCGCCAGCAGCTTGGGACAGGGGGCACCCTACGAGCAGTACTTC. It encodes CASSLGQGAPYEQYF.

This clonotype was seen more than once but under ten times. V and J are TRBV19 and TRBJ2-1; D gene ambiguous. Trimming removed 2 bases from V and 5 bases from J, with 10 bases in between. The CDR3 contains 14 residues. The germline V gene encodes CDR1 LNHDA and CDR2 SQIVND (reference sequence). The CDR3 sequence is CASSIPSLHNEQFF. In nucleotides, the CDR3 is TGTGCCAGTAGTATACCCTCTCTGCACAATGAGCAGTTCTTC.

The V gene is TRBV12-5, the J gene TRBJ1-3; the D is unclear. This CDR3 contains 14 residues. Germline CDR1 is LGHNT and CDR2 is FRNRAP. Trimming removed 2 bases from V and 5 bases from J, with 10 bases in between. CDR3 nucleotide sequence: TGTGCTAGTGGTTTGTTGGACGAGAGAAACACCATATATTTT. Residues: CASGLLDERNTIYF.

The chain has TRBV7-3 and TRBJ2-2, with a tentative D call TRBD2 (6 bases). V lost 5 bases, J lost 1 base, and 11 bases lay in between. Germline CDR1 SGHTA, CDR2 FQGTGA. This CDR3 has 15 residues. The CDR3 DNA is TGTGCCAGCAGCCCGGACTACCTGAACACCGGGGAGCTGTTTTTT. Translating it yields CASSPDYLNTGELFF.

This clonotype came up a few times. The V call is TRBV29-1, the J call TRBJ1-2; D remains ambiguous. The CDR3 has 11 residues. V gave up 3 bases and J gave up 9 bases, with 11 bases separating them. The germline V gene encodes CDR1 SQVTM and CDR2 ANQGSEA. CDR3 amino acids: CSVEGATSYTF. CDR3 nucleotide sequence: TGCAGCGTTGAGGGTGCTACCAGCTACACCTTC.

This clonotype appeared a few times. The rearrangement uses TRBV11-2 and TRBJ2-5; D call uncertain. The J call may be in error: the DNA end matches TRBJ2-7 better. Germline V lookup: CDR1 SGHAT, CDR2 FQNNGV. This CDR3 is built from 13 residues. The CDR3 region is CASSFNKNYEQYF. The CDR3 DNA is TGTGCCAGCAGCTTCAATAAAAACTACGAGCAGTACTTC.

This clonotype appeared a few times. The rearrangement links TRBV20-1 to TRBJ2-5; D is possibly TRBD2 (6 bases). The last part of the DNA fits TRBJ2-1 better; the J call may be wrong. CDR3 length: 14 amino acids. The germline gives CDR1 DFQATT, CDR2 SNEGSKA (reference sequence). CDR3 sequence (DNA): TGCAGTGCTAGAGATGCGGGACTCAACAATGAGCAGTTCTTC. Its translation: CSARDAGLNNEQFF.

The rearrangement uses TRBV18 and TRBJ2-1; D is unclear. The CDR3 has 17 residues. Trimming cost V 3 bases and J 5 bases, with 20 bases left between them. Germline values: CDR1 KGHSH, CDR2 LQKENI. This CDR3 is CASSPPLGTPNHNEQFF. CDR3 nucleotide sequence: TGTGCCAGCTCACCCCCTCTAGGCACCCCAAATCACAATGAGCAGTTCTTC.

This clonotype has a handful of counts. The V and J genes are TRBV15 and TRBJ2-5; TRBD1 aligns across 9 bases. The J call may be incorrect, as the DNA end agrees better with TRBJ2-1. The CDR3 totals 17 residues. CDR1 and CDR2 (germline): LNHNV, YYDKDF (reference sequence). The CDR3 region is CATSRGEWDRALVEQFF. The CDR3 nucleotides are TGTGCCACCAGCAGAGGTGAATGGGACAGGGCCTTGGTTGAGCAGTTCTTC.

This clonotype was counted only a few times. The J gene is TRBJ2-1, the V gene TRBV20-1; D unresolved. With 0 bases removed from V and 2 bases from J, the gap between germline ends came to 11 bases. The germline gives CDR1 DFQATT, CDR2 SNEGSKA (reference sequence). CDR3 length: 15 amino acids. The CDR3 DNA follows: TGCAGTGCTAGAGATCGGGCGCAGACCTACAATGAGCAGTTCTTC. Translating it yields CSARDRAQTYNEQFF.

This clonotype appeared a few times. V is TRBV3-1 and J is TRBJ1-5, with unresolved D. Trimming cost V 0 bases and J 3 bases, with 3 bases left between them. Germline CDR1 and CDR2: LGHDT and YNNKEL (reference sequence). This CDR3 comprises 13 residues. For the CDR3, the DNA is TGTGCCAGCAGCCAAGATTACAATCAGCCCCAGCATTTT. It yields the protein CASSQDYNQPQHF.

The chain combines TRBV7-2 with TRBJ2-5; a possible D gene is TRBD2 (6 bases). The CDR3 has 13 amino acids. V was shortened by 5 bases and J by 3 bases, with 10 bases between the two germline ends. CDR1 and CDR2 (germline): SGHTA, FQGNSA. CDR3 bases: TGTGCCAGCAGCCAGAGGAGGGAAGAGACCCAGTACTTC. Translation gives CASSQRREETQYF.

The rearrangement joins TRBV7-9 to TRBJ2-3; D is uncertain. Trimming left V 0 bases short and J 5 bases short, with 12 bases between. The CDR3 consists of 15 residues. Germline-derived CDR1 and CDR2 are SEHNR and FQNEAQ (reference sequence). The CDR3: CASSLAELGQDTQYF. Here the CDR3 DNA reads TGTGCCAGCAGCTTAGCGGAGTTAGGGCAAGATACGCAGTATTTT.

This clonotype appeared a few times. The V gene is TRBV20-1, the J gene TRBJ2-4; 15 nucleotides agree with TRBD2. CDR1 and CDR2 from the germline V gene are DFQATT and SNEGSKA (reference sequence). V was pared by 6 bases and J by 8 bases, with 5 bases of the junction left unmatched. CDR3 size: 14 residues. The CDR3 region is CSALGLAGGDIQYF. The CDR3 DNA is TGCAGTGCACTCGGACTAGCGGGGGGGGACATTCAGTACTTC.

This clonotype turned up a few times. The CDR3 nucleotides are TGTGCCAGCAGTCATATCTGGGGTAGAGAGACCCAGTACTTC. Protein sequence: CASSHIWGRETQYF. The chain uses TRBV6-6 and TRBJ2-5; D unclear. In germline, CDR1 is MNHNY, CDR2 SVGAGI (reference sequence). V lost 5 bases and J lost 4, with 14 bases in between. This CDR3 has 14 residues.

This clonotype has at least ten counts. The gene calls are TRBV7-9 and TRBJ1-2; possibly TRBD1 for D (6 bases). V lost 5 bases to trimming and J lost 8 bases, with 15 bases between them. Germline CDR1 and CDR2: SEHNR and FQNEAQ (reference sequence). The CDR3 covers 13 residues. The CDR3 sequence is CASSLQGGGGYTF. The CDR3 DNA reads as TGTGCCAGCAGCCTACAGGGAGGAGGCGGCTACACCTTC.